This T cell receptor (beta chain) was sequenced for a study of response to subunit inactivated influenza vaccine. The study, taken as a whole, reports: The authors suggested that every seasonal influenza vaccination recruits few new T cells.

Concerning this clonotype itself: Its antigen is undetermined.

Germline V gene lookup returns CDR1 MNHEY and CDR2 SMNVEV (reference sequence). This CDR3 comprises 12 residues. Using its own MiXCR run on the RT-PCR reads, TCRdb lists one record per CDR3 protein. This table has around 790,000 distinct CDR3 sequences, 21% appearing once. This material consisted of PBMCs from blood, taken around 5 days after vaccination. The receptor was derived from a man between 50 and 59 years old who received an inactivated influenza vaccine. The chain couples TRBV27 to TRBJ2-5; 7 bases agree with TRBD2. The CDR3 loop reads CASGDAVYSQYF. CDR3 in DNA: TGTGCAAGCGGGGATGCGGTGTATAGCCAGTACTTC.